Below, 10 T cell receptor beta chains from the same sample are listed, as sequenced in a study of cytomegalovirus exposure and HLA in healthy donors. Measured with immunoSEQ multiplex PCR; TCRdb has only the in-frame clones, and not every one. Among about 150,000 clones listed, approximately 91% were seen once. Sequenced: PBMCs. These receptors originate from a young woman in good health and CMV-seropositive.

V and J are TRBV5-1 and TRBJ1-4; D is undetermined. The CDR3 sequence is 16 residues long. Trimming cost V 4 bases and J 7 bases, with 20 bases left between them. The V gene's germline CDR1 is SGHRS and CDR2 YFSETQ. CDR3 residues: CASSPRTADGSEKLFF. In DNA, the CDR3 is TGCGCCAGCAGCCCCCGGACGGCCGATGGGAGTGAAAAACTGTTTTTT.

The chain employs TRBV9 and TRBJ1-3; tentative D call: TRBD1 (5 bases). V was cut by 0 bases and J by 2 bases, with 12 bases left in between. The CDR3 sequence is 16 residues long. Germline V gene lookup returns CDR1 SGDLS and CDR2 YYNGEE. CDR3 sequence reads: CASSVAGGFTGNTIYF. The CDR3 DNA reads as TGTGCCAGCAGCGTAGCGGGGGGTTTTACTGGAAACACCATATATTTT.

This chain links TRBV2 with TRBJ2-1; no reliable D call. The CDR3 totals 11 residues. Germline assignment: CDR1 SNHLY and CDR2 FYNNEI. V was pared by 4 bases and J by 6 bases, with 4 bases between. The CDR3 bases are TGTGCCAGCAGTGGCGGCAATGAGCAGTTCTTC. Its translation: CASSGGNEQFF. Drawing the rest from reference TRBV2 and TRBJ2-1, the complete variable domain is EPEVTQTPSHQVTQMGQEVILRCVPISNHLYFYWYRQILGQKVEFLVSFYNNEISEKSEIFDDQFSVERPDGSNFTLKIRSTKLEDSAMYFCASSGGNEQFFGPGTRLTVL.

The rearrangement links TRBV27 to TRBJ2-1; D is possibly TRBD2 (6 bases). Trimming cost V 6 bases and J 7 bases, with 19 bases left between them. The CDR3 loop spans 15 amino acids. Germline V gives CDR1 MNHEY, CDR2 SMNVEV (reference sequence). The CDR3 DNA is TGTGCCAGCAGCGTCTACCCGGAGGGCCTGAATGAGCAGTTCTTC. It translates to CASSVYPEGLNEQFF.

This clone appeared a single time. The chain recombines TRBV6-6 with TRBJ2-7, with 8 bases aligning to TRBD2. Germline V gives CDR1 MNHNY, CDR2 SVGAGI (reference sequence). V dropped 2 bases and J dropped 5; count of bases not matched to a gene: 8. This CDR3 has 15 amino acids. DNA of the CDR3: TGTGCCAGCAGTTACACTAGCGGATACACCGACGAGCAGTACTTC. Translation: CASSYTSGYTDEQYF.

This CDR3 reads CASSLTPSQETQYF. The CDR3 nucleotides are TGCGCCAGCAGCTTGACTCCTTCCCAAGAGACCCAGTACTTC. This chain joins TRBV4-1 and TRBJ2-5; no definite D call. The CDR3 has 14 amino acids. V was trimmed by 5 bases and J by 1 base, leaving 11 bases between them. CDR1 and CDR2 (germline): MGHRA, YSYEKL.

This chain connects TRBV6-1 to TRBJ2-7, with D perhaps TRBD1 (6 bases). Germline assignment: CDR1 MNHNS and CDR2 SASEGT. This CDR3 has 15 residues. The V end lost 0 bases, the J end lost 2 bases, and 11 bases lay between the germline ends. The CDR3 loop reads CASSEARGYTYEQYF. DNA of the CDR3: TGTGCCAGCAGTGAAGCTAGGGGGTATACCTACGAGCAGTACTTC.

The chain couples TRBV15 to TRBJ2-1; D is possibly TRBD2 (6 bases). V was clipped by 1 base and J by 0 bases, with 22 bases between them. Per the germline V gene, CDR1 is LNHNV and CDR2 is YYDKDF (reference sequence). The CDR3 consists of 20 residues. CDR3 in amino acids: CATSRADYGRRSSSYNEQFF. CDR3 DNA sequence: TGTGCCACCAGCAGAGCGGATTACGGGAGAAGGAGTAGCTCCTACAATGAGCAGTTCTTC.

About this clone: Other DNA sequences in this sample translate to the same CDR3. V usage is TRBV18 and J usage is TRBJ1-1; D ambiguous. The CDR3 spans 13 residues. Germline assignment: CDR1 KGHSH and CDR2 LQKENI. Trimming cost V 3 bases and J 1 base, with 6 bases left between them. In DNA form, the CDR3 reads TGTGCCAGCTCACCCGCGGGGAACACTGAAGCTTTCTTT. Translated: CASSPAGNTEAFF.

CDR3 in amino acids: CASTEADSIDPEAFF. CDR3 sequence (DNA): TGTGCCAGCACCGAGGCGGACTCAATCGACCCTGAAGCTTTCTTT. The V call is TRBV6-1, the J call TRBJ1-1; the D is unclear. Looked up from germline, CDR1 is MNHNS and CDR2 is SASEGT. CDR3 length equals 15 residues. V dropped 7 bases and J dropped 6 bases, with 21 bases sitting between them.